This TCR beta chain was observed in a study of blood T cells in healthy people across ages. General observations from the study: Diversity was higher, and naive CD4+ cells more numerous, in long-lived donors than in aged donors. Naive T cell percentage and TCR beta diversity correlated strongly.

The CDR3 covers 16 residues. CDR1 is LGHNA and CDR2 is YSLEER in the germline V gene. Isolation per sample recovered at least 7 million PBMCs. It was with a sample-barcoded 5' primer and a J-beta primer mix that a second PCR of roughly 7 to 12 cycles was run. Using its own MiXCR run on the 5' RACE reads, TCRdb lists one record per CDR3 protein. The sample consists of fewer than 1,000,000 distinct CDR3 sequences, 40% to 50% of them appearing once. Remarks on this clonotype: Its antigen remains unknown. An end of the junction does not agree with germline; a read error may underlie this.

The J gene is TRBJ1-2, the V gene TRBV4-3; TRBD1 matches at 7 bases. The sequencing sample was made of blood. The source is a man in his 60s in good health. In DNA, the CDR3 is TGCGCCAGCAACCAAGATCTCTCGGGACAGCTCTATGGCTACACCTTC. Translation: CASNQDLSGQLYGYTF.